The T cell receptor (beta chain) described here comes from a study of cytomegalovirus exposure and HLA in healthy donors. Broader study findings: Evidence from a later analysis indicated that most CMV-associated TCR beta chains looked HLA-restricted. An analysis done earlier found most TCR beta V segments productive about 87% or about 30% of the time. Sequences of the TCR beta chain were said to predict the HLA-A and HLA-B alleles of most subjects accurately.

The PCR employed 60 Vbeta primers together with 13 Jbeta primers. The data were produced by immunoSEQ multiplex PCR, yet TCRdb's version contains in-frame clones alone and is incomplete. The sample gives about 96,000 clones, around 79% of which show up once; roughly 14% is in the top ten. Looked up from germline, CDR1 is LGHNA and CDR2 is YSLEER. The CDR3 consists of 15 residues. Trimming removed 0 bases from V and 8 bases from J; junction bases left unmatched: 1. Remarks on this clone: The antigen remains unidentified.

The sequenced sample consisted of PBMCs. This clonotype originated in a woman between 65 and 79 years old in good health and CMV-seropositive. This chain links TRBV4-3 with TRBJ2-4; TRBD2 matches at 13 bases. The CDR3 reads CASSQDTSGGDIQYF. In DNA, the CDR3 is TGCGCCAGCAGCCAAGATACTAGCGGGGGGGACATTCAGTACTTC.